A single sample is the source of the 18 T cell receptor beta chains below, sequenced in a study of cytomegalovirus exposure and HLA in healthy donors. PCR was performed using 60 Vbeta and 13 Jbeta primers. Sequenced by immunoSEQ multiplex PCR; TCRdb stores in-frame clones only, minus some. Among 150,000 to 200,000 clones listed, roughly 80% were seen once. The specimen sequenced was PBMCs. The receptors here all came from a female donor in good health and CMV-seronegative.

The rearrangement uses TRBV28 and TRBJ2-3; 14 bases fit TRBD2. CDR1 and CDR2 (germline): MDHEN, SYDVKM. The CDR3 covers 18 residues. After removal of 7 bases from V and 1 base from J, the junction contained 10 bases not matched to a gene. This CDR3 is CASISFPGLAGGTDTQYF. CDR3 DNA: TGTGCCAGCATCTCCTTTCCGGGACTAGCGGGAGGCACAGATACGCAGTATTTT.

The genes are TRBV28 and TRBJ1-6; TRBD1 matches at 8 bases. Germline trimming cut 4 bases from V and 7 bases from J; bases unmatched to any gene: 9. The CDR3 is 16 residues long. Germline CDR1 and CDR2: MDHEN and SYDVKM. DNA for the CDR3: TGTGCCAGCAGTTCGACAGGGGCCCAAAGAAATTCACCCCTCCACTTT. Encoded protein: CASSSTGAQRNSPLHF. Full variable domain (missing parts from reference TRBV28 and TRBJ1-6): DVKVTQSSRYLVKRTGEKVFLECVQDMDHENMFWYRQDPGLGLRLIYFSYDVKMKEKGDIPEGYSVSREKKERFSLILESASTNQTSMYLCASSSTGAQRNSPLHFGNGTRLTVT.

This chain uses TRBV28 with TRBJ1-4, with a possible D match to TRBD1 (5 bases). Deletions cut 6 bases from V and 6 bases from J, with 8 bases between. Looked up from germline, CDR1 is MDHEN and CDR2 is SYDVKM. The CDR3 totals 12 residues. In DNA, the CDR3 is TGTGCCAGCAGGACAGATGATGAAAAACTGTTTTTT. This translates into CASRTDDEKLFF. The variable domain in full, completed from reference TRBV28 and TRBJ1-4, reads DVKVTQSSRYLVKRTGEKVFLECVQDMDHENMFWYRQDPGLGLRLIYFSYDVKMKEKGDIPEGYSVSREKKERFSLILESASTNQTSMYLCASRTDDEKLFFGSGTQLSVL.

A few counts support this clone. The rearrangement uses TRBV5-6 and TRBJ1-5; D gene uncertain. This CDR3 is built from 15 residues. Germline V gives CDR1 SGHDT, CDR2 YYEEEE. V was clipped by 1 base and J by 0 bases, with 8 bases between them. This CDR3 reads CASSLSGNSNQPQHF. As DNA, the CDR3 is TGTGCCAGCAGCTTGTCCGGGAATAGCAATCAGCCCCAGCATTTT.

The chain uses TRBV10-3 and TRBJ1-1; D is undetermined. Germline lookup yields CDR1 ENHRY and CDR2 SYGVKD. The CDR3 is 13 amino acids. Trimming took off 3 bases at V and 5 bases at J, with 10 bases between the two ends. CDR3 nucleotides: TGTGCCATCAGTGATTATGGGAGAACTGAAGCTTTCTTT. It encodes CAISDYGRTEAFF.

V is TRBV19 and J is TRBJ1-1; maybe TRBD1 (6 bases). V was trimmed by 4 bases and J by 2 bases, leaving 11 bases between them. The CDR3 consists of 14 residues. CDR1 is LNHDA and CDR2 is SQIVND in the germline V gene (reference sequence). CDR3 region: CASSTRTVNTEAFF. CDR3 sequence (DNA): TGTGCCAGTAGTACCCGGACAGTTAACACTGAAGCTTTCTTT. The variable domain in full, completed from reference TRBV19 and TRBJ1-1, reads DGGITQSPKYLFRKEGQNVTLSCEQNLNHDAMYWYRQDPGQGLRLIYYSQIVNDFQKGDIAEGYSVSREKKESFPLTVTSAQKNPTAFYLCASSTRTVNTEAFFGQGTRLTVV.

The genes are TRBV6-1 and TRBJ2-2; TRBD2 might be the D (6 bases). The germline CDR1 and CDR2 sequences are MNHNS and SASEGT. CDR3 size: 17 residues. V shed 2 bases and J shed 4 bases, with 17 bases lying between them. The CDR3 DNA is TGTGCCAGCAGTGAAATTACCCTTGCGGGGATCACCGGGGAGCTGTTTTTT. This translates into CASSEITLAGITGELFF.

The CDR3 protein is CASSLRTSGANTGELFF. The CDR3 DNA reads TGCGCCAGCAGCCTCCGGACTAGCGGAGCGAACACCGGGGAGCTGTTTTTT. This chain joins TRBV4-1 and TRBJ2-2; 10 bases align to TRBD2. The V segment lost 4 bases and the J segment 0 bases; nucleotides outside the gene matches: 5. Germline V gives CDR1 MGHRA, CDR2 YSYEKL. This CDR3 is built from 17 residues.

A remark on this clone: In the same sample, other DNA sequences code for this CDR3. The V gene is TRBV9, the J gene TRBJ1-6; 7 bases are a match to TRBD1. The junction had 5 bases not matched to a gene; V was cut back by 4 bases and J by 7 bases. This CDR3 is 14 amino acids long. CDR1 and CDR2 (germline): SGDLS, YYNGEE. CDR3: CASSPRQGNSPLHF. CDR3 nucleotides: TGTGCCAGCAGCCCCCGACAGGGCAATTCACCCCTCCACTTT. Full variable domain (remainder filled in from reference TRBV9 and TRBJ1-6): DSGVTQTPKHLITATGQRVTLRCSPRSGDLSVYWYQQSLDQGLQFLIQYYNGEERAKGNILERFSAQQFPDLHSELNLSSLELGDSALYFCASSPRQGNSPLHFGNGTRLTVT.

This clone appeared once. V gene TRBV5-1 combines with J gene TRBJ2-2; 9 bases line up with TRBD1. With 3 bases clipped from V and 5 bases from J, the junction kept 2 bases outside the gene matches. CDR3 length: 14 residues. CDR1 is SGHRS, CDR2 YFSETQ, per germline. CDR3 in DNA: TGCGCCAGCAGCTGGGGACAGGGAACCGGGGAGCTGTTTTTT. Amino acid sequence: CASSWGQGTGELFF.

CDR3 bases: TGTGCCACTGTCCACAGGGAGGGCTACGAGCAGTACTTC. Amino acids: CATVHREGYEQYF. This chain links TRBV9 with TRBJ2-7, with a weak D call TRBD2 (7 bases). This CDR3 region has 13 residues. The V end lost 9 bases, the J end lost 3 bases, and 16 bases lay between the germline ends. Germline CDR1 SGDLS, CDR2 YYNGEE.

The CDR3: CASSLGLAGTQTQYF. Written as DNA, the CDR3 is TGTGCCAGCTCACTGGGACTAGCGGGGACGCAGACCCAGTACTTC. V is TRBV18 and J is TRBJ2-5; 13 bases agree with TRBD2. The V gene end was trimmed by 4 bases and the J gene end by 6 bases; junction bases not matched to a gene: 5. Germline lookup yields CDR1 KGHSH and CDR2 LQKENI. The CDR3 consists of 15 residues.

This chain connects TRBV27 to TRBJ2-1, with D tentatively TRBD2 (6 bases). Germline V gene lookup returns CDR1 MNHEY and CDR2 SMNVEV (reference sequence). This CDR3 region has 15 residues. The V gene lost 1 base and the J gene lost 13 bases, with 20 bases spanning the gap. Here the CDR3 reads CASSLFGNSGEGQFF. The CDR3, as DNA: TGTGCCAGCAGTTTATTTGGTAATAGCGGAGAGGGTCAGTTCTTC.

The rearrangement joins TRBV28 to TRBJ2-1, with D tentatively TRBD1 (5 bases). Germline-derived CDR1 and CDR2 are MDHEN and SYDVKM. The CDR3 extends over 11 amino acids. V lost 8 bases to trimming and J lost 6 bases, with 8 bases between them. The CDR3 loop is CASQGANEQFF. DNA of the CDR3: TGTGCCAGCCAAGGGGCCAATGAGCAGTTCTTC.

The CDR3 loop is CASSEFETPGFADTQYF. The CDR3 DNA reads as TGTGCCAGCAGTGAATTCGAGACCCCCGGGTTCGCAGATACGCAGTATTTT. The J gene is TRBJ2-3, the V gene TRBV2; D unresolved. The CDR3 totals 17 residues. Looked up from germline, CDR1 is SNHLY and CDR2 is FYNNEI. V lost 2 bases to trimming and J lost 4 bases, with 19 bases between them.

This clone has just a few counts. Other DNA sequences from this sample encode an identical CDR3 as well. CDR3 in amino acids: CASSRGTGNTEAFF. CDR3 DNA: TGTGCCAGCAGCCGAGGGACAGGCAACACTGAAGCTTTCTTT. The chain combines TRBV6-5 with TRBJ1-1; 8 bases are shared with TRBD1. V was clipped by 6 bases and J by 2 bases; unmatched bases: 5. This CDR3 has 14 amino acids. Germline values: CDR1 MNHEY, CDR2 SVGAGI.

The chain couples TRBV20-1 to TRBJ2-7; possibly TRBD2 for D (6 bases). The V and J ends lost 6 bases and 4 bases respectively, with 10 bases between them. Germline values: CDR1 DFQATT, CDR2 SNEGSKA (reference sequence). This CDR3 has 11 amino acids. The CDR3 DNA follows: TGCAGTGCCTCGCTAGCGTACGAGCAGTACTTC. Encoded protein: CSASLAYEQYF.

This chain joins TRBV4-3 and TRBJ1-4; TRBD1 matches 8 bases. The CDR3 consists of 14 residues. The junction had 4 bases not matched to a gene; V was cut back by 5 bases and J by 5 bases. Per the germline V gene, CDR1 is LGHNA and CDR2 is YSLEER. CDR3 in amino acids: CASSWDRTNEKLFF. In DNA form, the CDR3 reads TGCGCCAGCAGCTGGGACAGGACGAATGAAAAACTGTTTTTT.